The 32 T cell receptor beta chains listed next were all sequenced from one sample in a study of a mutant IDH1 vaccine in newly diagnosed glioma listed by TCRdb under 2021. Library creation used the immunoSEQ multiplex PCR assay. TCRdb retrieved this table from immuneACCESS and kept in-frame rearrangements only. Not all clones are present; in checked studies, unresolved V genes account for under half, and no reason is known for the remainder. The sample yields approximately 37,000 clones; around 76% were counted once. The ten top clones hold 5% to 6% of the sample. Antigens of these TCRs are unknown. This sample's time point label indicates: week 23, last vaccination. Each vaccine dose, consisting of 300 ug of a 20-mer mutant IDH1 peptide in Montanide, was administered subcutaneously with topical imiquimod. The sample here was PBMCs, taken from a glioma patient whose treatment included an IDH1 peptide vaccine. These receptor sequences come from a man aged 50-59 years with glioma.

The rearrangement joins TRBV6-1 to TRBJ1-1; 8 bases line up with TRBD1. V gave up 5 bases and J gave up 1 base; unmatched junction bases: 3. The CDR3 runs to 14 residues. The germline CDR1 and CDR2 sequences are MNHNS and SASEGT. Here the CDR3 reads CASSPGQENTEAFF. DNA for the CDR3: TGTGCCAGCAGTCCGGGACAGGAGAACACTGAAGCTTTCTTT.

This rearrangement joins TRBV27 to TRBJ1-1, with 10 bases matching TRBD1. CDR1 MNHEY and CDR2 SMNVEV come from the germline V gene (reference sequence). V lost 8 bases to trimming and J lost 4 bases; unmatched junction nucleotides: 10. This CDR3 is 15 amino acids long. The CDR3 is CASHPSWTGGTEAFF. The CDR3 DNA is TGTGCCAGCCACCCATCGTGGACAGGGGGCACTGAAGCTTTCTTT.

The J gene is TRBJ1-1, the V gene TRBV2; the D is unclear. CDR1 is SNHLY and CDR2 is FYNNEI in the germline V gene. There are 13 residues in the CDR3. The V and J ends lost 5 bases and 1 base respectively, with 8 bases between them. This CDR3 reads CASSSRSNTEAFF. The CDR3 region has the DNA TGTGCCAGCAGTTCAAGGTCGAACACTGAAGCTTTCTTT.

The rearrangement joins TRBV19 to TRBJ2-5; weak D call: TRBD1 (5 bases). From germline, CDR1 is LNHDA and CDR2 SQIVND (reference sequence). The germline V and J ends were trimmed by 3 bases and 2 bases, with 34 bases remaining between them. There are 22 residues in the CDR3. The CDR3 region is CASSIFDRPPTTGVSEQETQYF. CDR3 nucleotide sequence: TGTGCCAGTAGTATTTTTGATAGGCCCCCAACCACAGGTGTGTCGGAACAAGAGACCCAGTACTTC. Variable domain in full (rest from reference TRBV19 and TRBJ2-5): DGGITQSPKYLFRKEGQNVTLSCEQNLNHDAMYWYRQDPGQGLRLIYYSQIVNDFQKGDIAEGYSVSREKKESFPLTVTSAQKNPTAFYLCASSIFDRPPTTGVSEQETQYFGPGTRLLVL.

In the case of this clone: At one boundary the junction diverges from the germline segment, which might be a read error. The V gene is TRBV19, the J gene TRBJ2-2; D is unresolved. CDR1 LNHDA and CDR2 SQIVND come from the germline V gene (reference sequence). The CDR3 is made up of 16 amino acids. CDR3 bases: TGTGCCAGTAGTCGTTTCCTCATAGGGAACGCCGGGGAGCTGTTTTTT. Its protein product is CASSRFLIGNAGELFF. Full variable domain (missing parts from reference TRBV19 and TRBJ2-2): DGGITQSPKYLFRKEGQNVTLSCEQNLNHDAMYWYRQDPGQGLRLIYYSQIVNDFQKGDIAEGYSVSREKKESFPLTVTSAQKNPTAFYLCASSRFLIGNAGELFFGEGSRLTVL.

The rearrangement joins TRBV5-1 to TRBJ2-5, with 8 nucleotides matching TRBD2. Germline V gene lookup returns CDR1 SGHRS and CDR2 YFSETQ. The CDR3 extends over 16 amino acids. J gave up 1 base and V 3 bases, and 8 bases lay outside the gene matches. The CDR3 nucleotides read TGCGCCAGCAGCTCGGGGGCTAGCGGGTTCCAAGAGACCCAGTACTTC. The encoded protein is CASSSGASGFQETQYF.

Here the CDR3 reads CASSDIGQHSSYEQYF. CDR3 DNA sequence: TGTGCCAGCAGTGACATCGGGCAGCATTCCTCCTACGAGCAGTACTTC. The rearrangement uses TRBV2 and TRBJ2-7; D is undetermined. Germline-derived CDR1 and CDR2 are SNHLY and FYNNEI. V lost 3 bases and J lost 0, with 15 bases in between. The CDR3 runs 16 residues.

V usage is TRBV5-1 and J usage is TRBJ1-1, with D unresolved. Germline assignment: CDR1 SGHRS and CDR2 YFSETQ. The CDR3 consists of 15 residues. The V gene lost 4 bases and the J gene lost 1 base, with 14 bases spanning the gap. In DNA, the CDR3 is TGCGCCAGCAGCCCCGATGGAAGCTCGAACACTGAAGCTTTCTTT. Residues: CASSPDGSSNTEAFF. The entire variable domain, with the rest obtained from reference TRBV5-1 and TRBJ1-1, is as follows: KAGVTQTPRYLIKTRGQQVTLSCSPISGHRSVSWYQQTPGQGLQFLFEYFSETQRNKGNFPGRFSGRQFSNSRSEMNVSTLELGDSALYLCASSPDGSSNTEAFFGQGTRLTVV.

The chain joins TRBV4-1 to TRBJ1-1; D may be TRBD1 (6 bases). The germline V gene encodes CDR1 MGHRA and CDR2 YSYEKL. CDR3 size: 14 residues. Trimming took 4 bases from V and 6 from J, leaving 15 bases between them. CDR3 region: CASSPNREVAEAFF. CDR3 DNA: TGCGCCAGCAGCCCCAACAGGGAAGTGGCTGAAGCTTTCTTT.

This rearrangement joins TRBV7-9 to TRBJ2-7; the match to TRBD1 covers 7 bases. V shed 3 bases, J shed 2 bases, and the junction held 4 bases outside the gene matches. CDR3 length equals 14 residues. Germline V gene data show CDR1 as SEHNR and CDR2 as FQNEAQ (reference sequence). The CDR3 sequence is CASSLSRGTYEQYF. The CDR3 nucleotides are TGTGCCAGCAGCTTGAGCAGGGGGACCTACGAGCAGTACTTC. Using reference TRBV7-9 and TRBJ2-7 for the parts outside the CDR3, the full variable domain is DTGVSQNPRHKITKRGQNVTFRCDPISEHNRLYWYRQTLGQGPEFLTYFQNEAQLEKSRLLSDRFSAERPKGSFSTLEIQRTEQGDSAMYLCASSLSRGTYEQYFGPGTRLTVT.

V is TRBV2 and J is TRBJ1-5, with no clear D. CDR3 length: 18 residues. In germline, CDR1 is SNHLY, CDR2 FYNNEI. The V and J ends lost 4 bases and 0 bases respectively, with 19 bases between them. The chain's CDR3 is CASSGPIPDFYSNQPQHF. The CDR3 bases are TGTGCCAGCAGTGGACCCATTCCAGACTTCTATAGCAATCAGCCCCAGCATTTT. The full variable domain, with the rest looked up from reference TRBV2 and TRBJ1-5, is EPEVTQTPSHQVTQMGQEVILRCVPISNHLYFYWYRQILGQKVEFLVSFYNNEISEKSEIFDDQFSVERPDGSNFTLKIRSTKLEDSAMYFCASSGPIPDFYSNQPQHFGDGTRLSIL.

CDR3 coding DNA: TGTGCCAGCAGCGTAGGCGGCGTGACACGGGGTACTGAAGCTTTCTTT. Translated, it gives CASSVGGVTRGTEAFF. The V gene is TRBV9, the J gene TRBJ1-1, with no clear D. Germline CDR1 and CDR2: SGDLS and YYNGEE. The CDR3 covers 16 residues. The V and J ends lost 0 bases and 5 bases respectively, with 17 bases between them.

The chain uses TRBV19 and TRBJ2-7; 11 nucleotides line up with TRBD1. This CDR3 is built from 16 residues. Germline V gives CDR1 LNHDA, CDR2 SQIVND (reference sequence). After removal of 3 bases from V and 3 bases from J, the junction contained 7 bases not matched to a gene. The CDR3 nucleotides are TGTGCCAGTAGTATGATCCCCGGGACAGGGGGCTACGAGCAGTACTTC. Protein product: CASSMIPGTGGYEQYF.

The V and J genes are TRBV7-9 and TRBJ2-6, with 9 bases matching TRBD1. CDR1 SEHNR and CDR2 FQNEAQ come from the germline V gene (reference sequence). CDR3 length equals 18 residues. Germline trimming cut 2 bases from V and 1 base from J; bases unmatched to any gene: 6. The CDR3 region is CASSLTGTGKSGANVLTF. In DNA, the CDR3 is TGTGCCAGCAGCTTAACCGGGACAGGGAAGTCTGGGGCCAACGTCCTGACTTTC. Based on the CDR3 plus reference TRBV7-9 and TRBJ2-6, the full variable domain is DTGVSQNPRHKITKRGQNVTFRCDPISEHNRLYWYRQTLGQGPEFLTYFQNEAQLEKSRLLSDRFSAERPKGSFSTLEIQRTEQGDSAMYLCASSLTGTGKSGANVLTFGAGSRLTVL.

V is TRBV5-4 and J is TRBJ2-6; unclear D gene. V was pared by 0 bases and J by 1 base, with 11 bases between. CDR1 SGHNT and CDR2 YYREEE come from the germline V gene (reference sequence). CDR3 length: 17 amino acids. CDR3 protein: CASSLDRQKSGANVLTF. CDR3 coding DNA: TGTGCCAGCAGCTTGGACAGACAAAAGTCTGGGGCCAACGTCCTGACTTTC.

This clone was observed a handful of times. This chain connects TRBV6-6 to TRBJ1-5, with 8 positions matching TRBD1. The CDR3 has 15 residues. In germline, CDR1 is MNHNY, CDR2 SVGAGI (reference sequence). The ends lost 6 bases at V and 4 bases at J; junction bases unmatched: 8. The CDR3 sequence: CASRAPDRENQPQHF. CDR3 nucleotides: TGTGCCAGCAGGGCGCCGGACAGGGAGAATCAGCCCCAGCATTTT.

The J gene is TRBJ2-4, the V gene TRBV4-1; D is unclear. The CDR3 sequence is 14 residues long. Germline values: CDR1 MGHRA, CDR2 YSYEKL. Trimming took off 4 bases at V and 7 bases at J, with 14 bases between the two ends. This chain's CDR3 is CASSPLRAENIQYF. Written as DNA, the CDR3 is TGCGCCAGCAGCCCCCTCCGGGCCGAGAACATTCAGTACTTC.

This clone was detected a few times. The chain couples TRBV5-1 to TRBJ1-4; the D is unclear. Germline V gene lookup returns CDR1 SGHRS and CDR2 YFSETQ. Trimming took 4 bases from V and 7 from J, leaving 17 bases between them. The CDR3 totals 15 residues. The CDR3 is CASSTALDGTEKLFF. DNA of the CDR3: TGCGCCAGCAGCACTGCGTTGGACGGAACTGAAAAACTGTTTTTT. Using reference TRBV5-1 and TRBJ1-4 for the parts outside the CDR3, the full variable domain is KAGVTQTPRYLIKTRGQQVTLSCSPISGHRSVSWYQQTPGQGLQFLFEYFSETQRNKGNFPGRFSGRQFSNSRSEMNVSTLELGDSALYLCASSTALDGTEKLFFGSGTQLSVL.

The table lists this clone with a count of one. The genes are TRBV19 and TRBJ2-1; no reliable D call. The germline CDR1 and CDR2 sequences are LNHDA and SQIVND (reference sequence). Trimming pared 5 bases from V and 0 bases from J, leaving 8 bases between. This CDR3 has 14 amino acids. Here the CDR3 DNA reads TGTGCCAGTAGTTTTAGGAACTCCTACAATGAGCAGTTCTTC. Translation gives CASSFRNSYNEQFF.

The rearrangement links TRBV18 to TRBJ1-2; D remains ambiguous. This CDR3 contains 15 residues. Germline assignment: CDR1 KGHSH and CDR2 LQKENI. V was trimmed by 6 bases and J by 1 base, leaving 15 bases between them. CDR3 DNA sequence: TGTGCCAGCTCCCTGAGCAATCCGGGTAACTATGGCTACACCTTC. Its protein product is CASSLSNPGNYGYTF.

This sequence joins TRBV10-3 and TRBJ1-2, with 8 bases aligning to TRBD1. The trim removed 5 bases at V and 6 bases at J, leaving 8 bases unmatched. CDR3 length: 14 residues. Germline CDR1 ENHRY, CDR2 SYGVKD. The CDR3 protein is CAISTQDRAHGYTF. Here the CDR3 DNA reads TGTGCCATCAGTACCCAGGACAGGGCCCATGGCTACACCTTC.

The chain joins TRBV10-3 to TRBJ2-2; weak D call: TRBD2 (5 bases). CDR3 size: 15 residues. V shed 2 bases and J shed 4 bases, with 11 bases lying between them. Per the germline V gene, CDR1 is ENHRY and CDR2 is SYGVKD. The CDR3, as DNA: TGTGCCATCAGTGAGGGAGGCAGTGGCACCGGGGAGCTGTTTTTT. It translates to CAISEGGSGTGELFF.

The V gene is TRBV6-5, the J gene TRBJ1-1; tentatively, D is TRBD1 (5 bases). Germline V lookup: CDR1 MNHEY, CDR2 SVGAGI. The CDR3 loop spans 14 amino acids. The germline V and J ends were trimmed by 2 bases and 3 bases, with 10 bases remaining between them. The CDR3 spells CASSYMGPYTEAFF. The CDR3 DNA sequence: TGTGCCAGCAGTTACATGGGACCGTACACTGAAGCTTTCTTT.

The chain links TRBV2 to TRBJ2-5, with D maybe TRBD1 (6 bases). Trimming stripped 7 bases from V and 0 bases from J, with 9 bases between. Germline V gives CDR1 SNHLY, CDR2 FYNNEI. This CDR3 spans 13 amino acids. The chain's CDR3 is CASKRDNQETQYF. The CDR3 DNA reads as TGTGCCAGCAAGAGGGACAACCAAGAGACCCAGTACTTC.

The genes are TRBV30 and TRBJ1-3; TRBD1 might be the D (5 bases). Germline V gives CDR1 GTSNPN, CDR2 SVGIG (reference sequence). This CDR3 is 13 amino acids long. Deletions cut 2 bases from V and 2 bases from J, with 7 bases between. The CDR3 nucleotides read TGTGCCTGGAGTACAGGAACTGGAAACACCATATATTTT. Its protein product is CAWSTGTGNTIYF.

The rearrangement uses TRBV14 and TRBJ2-2; D gene uncertain. Trimming shortened V by 1 base and J by 6 bases, and 21 bases separated the two germline ends. The length of the CDR3 is 18 residues. CDR1 and CDR2 from the germline V gene are SGHDN and FVKESK. The CDR3 coding sequence is TGTGCCAGCAGCCAAGGGCCCGCGGTTGGTCTAGGGCCCGGGGAGCTGTTTTTT. Encoded protein: CASSQGPAVGLGPGELFF.

The J gene is TRBJ1-2, the V gene TRBV7-8; D is uncertain. The CDR3 consists of 13 residues. The V gene lost 0 bases and the J gene lost 14 bases, with 16 bases spanning the gap. Germline V CDR1 and CDR2: SGHVS, FQNEAQ. This CDR3 is CASSLASGSADTF. The CDR3, as DNA: TGTGCCAGCAGCTTAGCGTCAGGATCGGCGGATACCTTC.

Only a few counts were recorded for this clone. V usage is TRBV4-3 and J usage is TRBJ1-1; D uncertain. The V end was cut by 4 bases, the J end by 4 bases, with 13 bases between. There are 14 residues in the CDR3. The germline gives CDR1 LGHNA, CDR2 YSLEER. The chain's CDR3 is CASSRGVGSTEAFF. The CDR3 DNA sequence: TGCGCCAGCAGCCGCGGGGTGGGGTCCACTGAAGCTTTCTTT.

This chain links TRBV18 with TRBJ1-4; D is unresolved. Germline CDR1 reads KGHSH; CDR2 reads LQKENI. Trimming pared 5 bases from V and 0 bases from J, leaving 7 bases between. This CDR3 spans 14 amino acids. The DNA of the CDR3 is TGTGCCAGCTCAAGGGCTGCAACTAATGAAAAACTGTTTTTT. Translation: CASSRAATNEKLFF.

The chain has TRBV30 and TRBJ2-7, with 12 nucleotides matching TRBD2. The germline gives CDR1 GTSNPN, CDR2 SVGIG (reference sequence). There are 15 residues in the CDR3. V was clipped by 5 bases and J by 7 bases; unmatched bases: 12. The CDR3 nucleotides read TGTGCCTGGGGAGGGGGACTAGCGGGTCGGGGGGAGCAGTACTTC. Translating it yields CAWGGGLAGRGEQYF.

This chain uses TRBV5-1 with TRBJ2-1; D possibly corresponds to TRBD2 (5 bases). There are 12 residues in the CDR3. The ends were cut back, 7 bases at V and 5 bases at J, with 10 bases in the middle. Per germline, CDR1 SGHRS and CDR2 YFSETQ. CDR3 sequence: CASSDSHNEQFF. The CDR3 coding sequence is TGCGCCAGCTCGGACTCACACAATGAGCAGTTCTTC.

The chain links TRBV4-3 to TRBJ1-2, with D possibly being TRBD1 (5 bases). The V end lost 0 bases, the J end lost 6 bases, and 14 bases lay between the germline ends. CDR1 is LGHNA and CDR2 is YSLEER in the germline V gene. There are 15 residues in the CDR3. The CDR3 DNA follows: TGCGCCAGCAGCCAAGATCCCCGCGGGACCCATGGCTACACCTTC. Amino acid sequence: CASSQDPRGTHGYTF.